This T cell receptor (beta chain) appears in the sequencing data of a study of cytomegalovirus exposure and HLA in healthy donors. Notes on this clone: What it binds is unknown.

Broader study findings: There were several of the most significant clusters that appeared linked to common viral pathogens in a later analysis. Across HLA loci, a later analysis found differing TCR association rates, with DRB1 most and HLA-C fewest. An analysis was carried out at a later point. It showed that HLA-associated TCR beta chains were more clonally expanded than equally common non-associated chains.

It was with 60 Vbeta and 13 Jbeta primers that the PCR ran. Data came from immunoSEQ multiplex PCR; TCRdb stores just in-frame clones and leaves some out. The sample contains a few hundred thousand clones, about 90% of which appear only once. Trimming stripped 8 bases from V and 6 bases from J, with 20 bases between. The length of the CDR3 is 15 residues. Germline V CDR1 and CDR2: MNHEY, SVGAGI. What was sequenced was PBMCs. The sequence derives from a girl aged 2-10 years in good health and CMV-seronegative. The genes are TRBV6-5 and TRBJ2-1, with a tentative D call TRBD2 (5 bases). The CDR3 region is CASRPGDSLFNEQFF. The CDR3 DNA reads TGTGCCAGCCGGCCCGGGGATTCCCTCTTCAATGAGCAGTTCTTC.